A selection of T cell receptor beta chains follows, all from one sample in a study of T cells after yellow fever vaccination. MiXCR was run by TCRdb on the 5' RACE reads, yielding one entry per CDR3 protein. The table has about 150,000 distinct CDR3 sequences, 6.6% seen once. The source was CD4+ T cells sorted from PBMCs, collected 10 days after the yellow fever booster vaccination. These receptor sequences come from a young man who received the YFV17D yellow fever vaccine. The CDR3 runs from the conserved cysteine through the conserved F or W. The D gene is left open where the match is weak. Clone size is not always given. Where it is, it says once, few, many or a class for expanded clones.

>.|TRBJ2-2|TRBV12-3/TRBV12-4|many
TGTGCCAGCAGTTTTAACAAGAAGGGGCCCTCGGTGGAGCTGTTTTTT
CASSFNKKGPSVELFF
>TRBD1|TRBJ2-7|TRBV5-1|many
TGCGCCAGCAGCGCCTCCGGGACAGTCTACGAGCAGTACTTC
CASSASGTVYEQYF
>.|TRBJ2-3|TRBV20-1|few
TGCAGTGCTCCCTTGTTAGTCACAGATACGCAGTATTTT
CSAPLLVTDTQYF
>.|TRBJ2-1|TRBV7-2|many
TGTGCCAGCAGACTTACTCGTGAGGACAATGAGCAGTTCTTC
CASRLTREDNEQFF
>.|TRBJ1-1|TRBV6-1|few
TGTGCCAGCTCCGGCGGCACAGCCACTGAAGCTTTCTTT
CASSGGTATEAFF
>TRBD2|TRBJ2-7|TRBV20-1|many
TGCAGTGCTAGGGGCGGGGGGAACTCCTACGAGCAGTACTTC
CSARGGGNSYEQYF
>TRBD2|TRBJ2-5|TRBV5-6|few
TGTGCCAGCATCGAGACTAGCGGTCTCCAACGGGGAGAGACCCAGTACTTC
CASIETSGLQRGETQYF
>.|TRBJ2-3|TRBV4-3|many
TGCGCCAGCAGCCAAGAAGGCCGGGGGCGGGCGCAGTATTTT
CASSQEGRGRAQYF
>.|TRBJ2-2|TRBV20-1|many
TGCAGTGCTAGTATGGGGGGCACCGGGGAGCTGTTTTTT
CSASMGGTGELFF
>TRBD1|TRBJ2-6|TRBV5-4|few
TGTGCCAGCAGCTTACAGGGGGCGCTTGGGGCCAACGTCCTGACTTTC
CASSLQGALGANVLTF
>.|TRBJ1-3|TRBV4-3|.
TGCGCCAGCAGCCAAGAGGGGCAGAACTCTGGAAACACCATATATTTT
CASSQEGQNSGNTIYF